This T cell receptor beta chain originates from a study of CD8+ T cells in alopecia areata. Study at large: Graft recipients were roughly 7-10-week-old female C3H/HeJ mice, and donor skin originated from approximately 6-13-month-old C3H/HeJ mice with spontaneous alopecia.

RNA was extracted and reverse transcribed into cDNA as the sequencing template. The data were produced by immunoSEQ multiplex PCR, yet TCRdb's version contains in-frame clones alone and is incomplete. Captured here are a few thousand clones, none seen once; the top ten comprise about 25%. This clone was observed a few times. The antigen is unknown. Gene names and germline refer to mouse. The read terminates 4 residues before the CDR3 end, so the remaining end is supplied by the germline J gene. V was pared by 3 bases and J by 4 bases, with 3 bases of the junction left unmatched. Per germline, CDR1 GKSSPN and CDR2 SITVG. CDR3 length: 14 amino acids. Whole-study findings and limits: There were also resident alphabeta T cells of normal skin sequenced in scalp samples.

Time point noted: mouse skin 6 weeks after grafting, around onset of hair loss. The specimen was skin, collected at week 6. V usage is TRBV31 and J usage is TRBJ2-2, with 9 bases aligning to TRBD1. This receptor was taken from a C3H/HeJ mouse with alopecia areata. The mouse strain carries the MHC haplotype H2-k. The CDR3: CAWSRDRVTGQLYF. CDR3 DNA, as far as it was read: TGTGCCTGGAGCCGGGACAGGGTCACCGGG.